This T cell receptor beta chain was documented in a study of T-cell reconstitution after alpha-beta-depleted transplantation in children. Researchers prepared the TCRbeta library using unique molecular identifiers, the study reports. TCRdb processed the PCR reads anew with MiXCR; each CDR3 protein has one entry. This table holds hundreds of thousands of distinct CDR3 sequences, more than 8% found once. V was clipped by 4 bases and J by 0 bases, with 14 bases between them. The CDR3 extends over 15 amino acids. Germline-derived CDR1 and CDR2 are SGHRS and YFSETQ. The receptor's source is a human donor who donated a stem cell graft to a child with SCID. The chain uses TRBV5-1 and TRBJ2-7; no clear D gene. The sequences come from PBMCs from the stem cell graft donor, collected from the stem cell graft. CDR3 sequence: CASSPRSASSYEQYF. The CDR3 coding sequence is TGCGCCAGCAGCCCTAGGAGTGCTAGCTCCTACGAGCAGTACTTC.